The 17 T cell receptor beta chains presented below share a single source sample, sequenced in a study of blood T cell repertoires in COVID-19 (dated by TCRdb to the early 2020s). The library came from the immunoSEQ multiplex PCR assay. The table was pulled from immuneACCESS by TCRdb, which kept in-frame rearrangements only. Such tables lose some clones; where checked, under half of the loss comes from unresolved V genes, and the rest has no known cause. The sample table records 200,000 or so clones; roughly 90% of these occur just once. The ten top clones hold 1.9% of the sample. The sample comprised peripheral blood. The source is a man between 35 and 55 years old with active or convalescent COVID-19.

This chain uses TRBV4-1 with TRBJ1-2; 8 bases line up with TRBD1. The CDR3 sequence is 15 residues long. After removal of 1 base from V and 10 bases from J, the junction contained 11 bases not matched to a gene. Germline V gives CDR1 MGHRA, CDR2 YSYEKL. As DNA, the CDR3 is TGCGCCAGCAGCCAAGCGGGACAGGTCGGGCGCGTCTACACCTTC. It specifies CASSQAGQVGRVYTF.

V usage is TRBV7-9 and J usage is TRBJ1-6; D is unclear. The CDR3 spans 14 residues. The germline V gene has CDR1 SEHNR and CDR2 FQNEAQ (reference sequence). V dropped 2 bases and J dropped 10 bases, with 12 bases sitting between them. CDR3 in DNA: TGTGCCAGCAGCTTAAATAGTGCCGGGTCACCCCTCCACTTT. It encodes CASSLNSAGSPLHF.

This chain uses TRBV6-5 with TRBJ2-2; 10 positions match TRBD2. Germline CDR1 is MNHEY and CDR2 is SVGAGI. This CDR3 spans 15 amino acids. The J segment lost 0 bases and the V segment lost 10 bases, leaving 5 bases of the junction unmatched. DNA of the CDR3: TGTGCCACCAGACTAGCGGGTACGAACACCGGGGAGCTGTTTTTT. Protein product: CATRLAGTNTGELFF.

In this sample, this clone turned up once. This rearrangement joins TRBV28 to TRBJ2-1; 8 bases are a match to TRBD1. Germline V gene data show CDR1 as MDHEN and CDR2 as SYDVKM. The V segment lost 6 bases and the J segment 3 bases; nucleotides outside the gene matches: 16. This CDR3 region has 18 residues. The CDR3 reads CASSRPGTGFPGYNEQFF. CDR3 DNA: TGTGCCAGCAGCCGTCCCGGGACAGGCTTCCCGGGCTACAATGAGCAGTTCTTC.

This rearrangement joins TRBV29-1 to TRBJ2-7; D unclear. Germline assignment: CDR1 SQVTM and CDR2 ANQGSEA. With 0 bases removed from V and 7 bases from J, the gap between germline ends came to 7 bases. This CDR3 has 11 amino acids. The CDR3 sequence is CSVEENSEQYF. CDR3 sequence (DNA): TGCAGCGTTGAAGAAAATAGTGAGCAGTACTTC.

The CDR3 is CSVGLSNQPQHF. CDR3 sequence (DNA): TGCAGCGTTGGACTTAGCAATCAGCCCCAGCATTTT. This chain links TRBV29-1 with TRBJ1-5; D unresolved. The CDR3 has 12 amino acids. Trimming removed 4 bases at V and 0 bases at J, with 4 bases between. Germline CDR1 and CDR2: SQVTM and ANQGSEA.

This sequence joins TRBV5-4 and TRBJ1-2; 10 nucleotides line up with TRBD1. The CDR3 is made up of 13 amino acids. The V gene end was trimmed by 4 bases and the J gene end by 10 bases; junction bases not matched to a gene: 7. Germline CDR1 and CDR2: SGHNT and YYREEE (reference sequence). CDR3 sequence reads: CASSGWDRGFYTF. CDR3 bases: TGTGCCAGCAGCGGATGGGACAGGGGCTTCTACACCTTC.

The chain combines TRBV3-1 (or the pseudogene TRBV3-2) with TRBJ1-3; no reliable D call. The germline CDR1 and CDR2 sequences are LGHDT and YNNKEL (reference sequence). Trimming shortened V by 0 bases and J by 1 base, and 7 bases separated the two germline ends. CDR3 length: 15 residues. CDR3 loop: CASSQEGRSGNTIYF. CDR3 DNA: TGTGCCAGCAGCCAAGAGGGCAGGTCTGGAAACACCATATATTTT.

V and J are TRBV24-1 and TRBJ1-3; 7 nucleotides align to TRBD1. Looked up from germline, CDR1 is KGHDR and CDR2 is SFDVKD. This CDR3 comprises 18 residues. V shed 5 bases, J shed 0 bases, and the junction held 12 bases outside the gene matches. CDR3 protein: CATSVSRDSAFSGNTIYF. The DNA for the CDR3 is TGTGCCACCAGTGTCTCGAGGGACAGCGCATTCTCTGGAAACACCATATATTTT.

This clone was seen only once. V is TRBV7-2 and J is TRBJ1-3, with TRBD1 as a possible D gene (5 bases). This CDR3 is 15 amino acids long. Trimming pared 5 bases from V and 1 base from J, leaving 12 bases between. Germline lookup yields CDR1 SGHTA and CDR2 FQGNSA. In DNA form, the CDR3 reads TGTGCCAGCAGCCCGTCATGGACATCTGGAAACACCATATATTTT. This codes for CASSPSWTSGNTIYF.

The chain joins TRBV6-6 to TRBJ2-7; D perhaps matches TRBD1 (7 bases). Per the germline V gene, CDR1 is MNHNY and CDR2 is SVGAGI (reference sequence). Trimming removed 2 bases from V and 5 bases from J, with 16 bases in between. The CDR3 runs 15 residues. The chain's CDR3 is CASSYKTGPSDEQYF. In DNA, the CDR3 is TGTGCCAGCAGTTACAAGACAGGGCCTAGCGACGAGCAGTACTTC.

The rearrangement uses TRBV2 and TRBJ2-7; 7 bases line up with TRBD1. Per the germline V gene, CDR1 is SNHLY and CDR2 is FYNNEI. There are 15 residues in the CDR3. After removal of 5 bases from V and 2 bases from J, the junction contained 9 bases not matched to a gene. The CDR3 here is CASSTDRTNPYEQYF. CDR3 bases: TGTGCCAGCAGTACGGACAGGACAAACCCCTACGAGCAGTACTTC.

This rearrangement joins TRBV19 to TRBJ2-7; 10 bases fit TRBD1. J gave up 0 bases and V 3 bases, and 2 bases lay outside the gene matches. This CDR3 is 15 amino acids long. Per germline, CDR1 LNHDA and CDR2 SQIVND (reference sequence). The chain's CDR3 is CASSIGTGASYEQYF. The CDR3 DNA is TGTGCCAGTAGTATCGGGACAGGGGCCTCCTACGAGCAGTACTTC.

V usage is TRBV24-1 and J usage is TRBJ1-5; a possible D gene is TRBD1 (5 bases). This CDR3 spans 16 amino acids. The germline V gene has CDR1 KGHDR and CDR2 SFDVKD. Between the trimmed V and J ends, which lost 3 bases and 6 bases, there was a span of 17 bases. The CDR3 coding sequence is TGTGCCACCAGTGATCCGCGGGGCGGGGAGGGTCAGCCCCAGCATTTT. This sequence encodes CATSDPRGGEGQPQHF.

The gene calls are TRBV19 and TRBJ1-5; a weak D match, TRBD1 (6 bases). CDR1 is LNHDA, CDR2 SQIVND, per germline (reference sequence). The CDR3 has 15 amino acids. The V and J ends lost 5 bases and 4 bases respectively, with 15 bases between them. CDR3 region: CASSLRTAMNQPQHF. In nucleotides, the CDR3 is TGTGCCAGTAGTCTTCGGACAGCTATGAATCAGCCCCAGCATTTT.

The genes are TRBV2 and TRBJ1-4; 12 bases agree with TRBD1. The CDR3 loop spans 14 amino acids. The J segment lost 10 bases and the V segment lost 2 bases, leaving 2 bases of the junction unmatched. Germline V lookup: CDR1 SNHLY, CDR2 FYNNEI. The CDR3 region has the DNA TGTGCCAGCAGTGAATTGGGACAGGGGGCAAAACTGTTTTTT. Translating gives CASSELGQGAKLFF.

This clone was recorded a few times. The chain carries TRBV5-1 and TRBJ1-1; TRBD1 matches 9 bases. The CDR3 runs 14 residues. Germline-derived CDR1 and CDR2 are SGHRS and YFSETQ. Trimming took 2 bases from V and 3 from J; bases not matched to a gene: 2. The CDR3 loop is CASSLQGAHTEAFF. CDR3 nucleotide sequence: TGCGCCAGCAGCTTACAGGGGGCGCACACTGAAGCTTTCTTT.